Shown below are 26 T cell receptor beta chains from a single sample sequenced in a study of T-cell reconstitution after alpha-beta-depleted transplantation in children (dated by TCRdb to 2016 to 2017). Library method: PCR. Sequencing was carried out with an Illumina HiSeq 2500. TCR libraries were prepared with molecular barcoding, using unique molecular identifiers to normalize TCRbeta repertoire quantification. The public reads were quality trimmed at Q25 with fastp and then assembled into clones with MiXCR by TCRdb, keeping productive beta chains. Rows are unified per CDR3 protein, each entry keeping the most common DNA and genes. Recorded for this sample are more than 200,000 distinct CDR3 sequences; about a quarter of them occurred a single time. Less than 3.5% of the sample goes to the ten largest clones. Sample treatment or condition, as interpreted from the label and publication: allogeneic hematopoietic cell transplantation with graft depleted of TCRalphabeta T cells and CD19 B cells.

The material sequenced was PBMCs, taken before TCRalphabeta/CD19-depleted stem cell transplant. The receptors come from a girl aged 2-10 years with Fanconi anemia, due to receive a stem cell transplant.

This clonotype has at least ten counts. CDR3 DNA sequence: TGTGCCAGCAGAGGGGGGGGGGAACAGTTCTTC. Protein sequence: CASRGGGEQFF. The chain couples TRBV12-3 or TRBV12-4 to TRBJ2-1, with D perhaps TRBD2 (7 bases). The CDR3 spans 11 residues. Trimming took off 6 bases at V and 13 bases at J, with 13 bases between the two ends.

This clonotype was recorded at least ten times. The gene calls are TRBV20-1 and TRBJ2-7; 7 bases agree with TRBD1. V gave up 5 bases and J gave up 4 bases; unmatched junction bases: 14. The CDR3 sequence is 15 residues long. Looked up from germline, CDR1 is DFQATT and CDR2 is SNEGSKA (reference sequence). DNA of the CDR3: TGCAGTGCTCAGAAAACCCGGGACAGAGGTTACGAGCAGTACTTC. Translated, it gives CSAQKTRDRGYEQYF.

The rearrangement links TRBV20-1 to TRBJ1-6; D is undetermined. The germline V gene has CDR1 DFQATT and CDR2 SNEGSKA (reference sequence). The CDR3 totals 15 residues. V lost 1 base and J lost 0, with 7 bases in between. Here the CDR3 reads CSARAGYSYNSPLHF. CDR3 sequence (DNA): TGCAGTGCTAGAGCCGGGTACTCCTATAATTCACCCCTCCACTTT.

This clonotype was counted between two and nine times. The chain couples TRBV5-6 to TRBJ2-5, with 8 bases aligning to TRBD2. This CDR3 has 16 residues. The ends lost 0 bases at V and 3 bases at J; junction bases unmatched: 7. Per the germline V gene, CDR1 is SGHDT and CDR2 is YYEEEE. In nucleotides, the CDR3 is TGTGCCAGCAGCTTGGGGCCGGGACTAGGAAAAGAGACCCAGTACTTC. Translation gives CASSLGPGLGKETQYF. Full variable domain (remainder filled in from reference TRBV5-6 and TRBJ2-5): DAGVTQSPTHLIKTRGQQVTLRCSPKSGHDTVSWYQQALGQGPQFIFQYYEEEERQRGNFPDRFSGHQFPNYSSELNVNALLLGDSALYLCASSLGPGLGKETQYFGPGTRLLVL.

This chain's CDR3 is CSARDLQGVDTQYF. For the CDR3, the DNA is TGCAGTGCTAGAGATCTACAGGGGGTGGATACGCAGTATTTT. This chain uses TRBV20-1 with TRBJ2-3, with 8 bases fitting TRBD1. Trimming removed 0 bases from V and 6 bases from J; junction bases left unmatched: 5. From germline, CDR1 is DFQATT and CDR2 SNEGSKA (reference sequence). The CDR3 loop spans 14 amino acids.

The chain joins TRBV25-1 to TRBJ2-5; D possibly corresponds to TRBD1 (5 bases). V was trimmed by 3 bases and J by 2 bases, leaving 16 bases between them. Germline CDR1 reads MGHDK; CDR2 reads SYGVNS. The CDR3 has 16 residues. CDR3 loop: CASSEYVGRQQETQYF. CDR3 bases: TGTGCCAGCAGTGAGTACGTGGGTCGACAGCAAGAGACCCAGTACTTC.

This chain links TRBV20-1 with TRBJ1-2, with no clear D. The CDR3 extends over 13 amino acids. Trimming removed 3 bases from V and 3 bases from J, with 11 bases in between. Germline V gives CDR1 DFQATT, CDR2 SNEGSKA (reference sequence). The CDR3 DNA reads TGCAGTGCTAGGGGCAGGCGGGACTATGGCTACACCTTC. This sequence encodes CSARGRRDYGYTF.

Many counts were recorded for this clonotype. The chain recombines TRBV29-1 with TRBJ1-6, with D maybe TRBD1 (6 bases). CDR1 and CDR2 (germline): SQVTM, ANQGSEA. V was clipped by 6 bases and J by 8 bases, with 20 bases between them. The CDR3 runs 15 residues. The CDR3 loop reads CSVQNLTGNHSPLHF. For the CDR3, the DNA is TGCAGCGTCCAAAACCTGACAGGCAACCATTCACCCCTCCACTTT.

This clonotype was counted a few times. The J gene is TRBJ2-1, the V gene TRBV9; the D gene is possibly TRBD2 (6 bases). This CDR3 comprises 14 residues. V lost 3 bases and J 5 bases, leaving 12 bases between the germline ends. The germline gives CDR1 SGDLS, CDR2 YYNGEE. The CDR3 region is CASSGTRRDNEQFF. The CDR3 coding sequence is TGTGCCAGCAGCGGCACTAGGAGGGACAATGAGCAGTTCTTC.

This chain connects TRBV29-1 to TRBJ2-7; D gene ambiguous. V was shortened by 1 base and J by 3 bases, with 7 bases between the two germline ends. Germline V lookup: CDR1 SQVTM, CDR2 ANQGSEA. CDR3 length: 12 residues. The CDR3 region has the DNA TGCAGCGTTGAAGTGCAGAGCTACGAGCAGTACTTC. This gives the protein CSVEVQSYEQYF.

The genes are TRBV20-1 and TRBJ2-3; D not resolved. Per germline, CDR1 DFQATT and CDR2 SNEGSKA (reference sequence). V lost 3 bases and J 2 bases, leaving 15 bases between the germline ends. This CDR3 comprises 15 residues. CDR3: CSASTLPFNTDTQYF. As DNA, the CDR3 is TGCAGTGCTAGTACCCTTCCGTTTAACACAGATACGCAGTATTTT.

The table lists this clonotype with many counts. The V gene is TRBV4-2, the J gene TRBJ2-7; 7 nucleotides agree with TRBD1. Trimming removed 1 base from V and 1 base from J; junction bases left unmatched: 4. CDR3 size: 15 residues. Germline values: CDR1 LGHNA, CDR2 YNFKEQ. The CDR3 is CASSQGTGVSYEQYF. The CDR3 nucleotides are TGTGCCAGCAGCCAAGGTACAGGGGTATCCTACGAGCAGTACTTC.

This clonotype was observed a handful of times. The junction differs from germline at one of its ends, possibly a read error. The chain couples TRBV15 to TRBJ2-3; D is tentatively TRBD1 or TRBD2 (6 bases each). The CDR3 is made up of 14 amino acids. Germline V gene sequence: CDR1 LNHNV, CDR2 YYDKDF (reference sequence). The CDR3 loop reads CATSPAPGAPRRDF. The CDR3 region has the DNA TGTGCCACCTCCCCCGCCCCGGGGGCACCGCGTCGGGATTTT.

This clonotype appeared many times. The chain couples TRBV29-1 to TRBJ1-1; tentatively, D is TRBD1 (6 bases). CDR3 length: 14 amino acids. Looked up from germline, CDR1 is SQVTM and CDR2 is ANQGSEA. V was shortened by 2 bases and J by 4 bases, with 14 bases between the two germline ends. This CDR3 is CSVEFSSGVTEAFF. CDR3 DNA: TGCAGCGTTGAATTTAGTTCAGGGGTCACTGAAGCTTTCTTT.

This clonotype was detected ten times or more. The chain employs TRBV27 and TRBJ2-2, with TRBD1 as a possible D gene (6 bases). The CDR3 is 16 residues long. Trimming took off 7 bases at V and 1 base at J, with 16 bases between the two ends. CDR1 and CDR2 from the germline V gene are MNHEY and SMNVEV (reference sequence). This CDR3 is CASKKQGHQNTGELFF. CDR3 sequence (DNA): TGTGCCAGCAAAAAACAGGGTCACCAGAACACCGGGGAGCTGTTTTTT.

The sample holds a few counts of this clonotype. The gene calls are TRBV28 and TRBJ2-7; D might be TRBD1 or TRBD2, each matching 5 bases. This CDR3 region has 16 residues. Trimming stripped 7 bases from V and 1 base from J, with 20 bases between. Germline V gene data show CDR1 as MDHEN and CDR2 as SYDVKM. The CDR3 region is CASTRGGSGFSYEQYF. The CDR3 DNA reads TGTGCCAGCACACGGGGCGGTTCCGGTTTTTCCTACGAGCAGTACTTC. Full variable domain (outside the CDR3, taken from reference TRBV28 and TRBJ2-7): DVKVTQSSRYLVKRTGEKVFLECVQDMDHENMFWYRQDPGLGLRLIYFSYDVKMKEKGDIPEGYSVSREKKERFSLILESASTNQTSMYLCASTRGGSGFSYEQYFGPGTRLTVT.

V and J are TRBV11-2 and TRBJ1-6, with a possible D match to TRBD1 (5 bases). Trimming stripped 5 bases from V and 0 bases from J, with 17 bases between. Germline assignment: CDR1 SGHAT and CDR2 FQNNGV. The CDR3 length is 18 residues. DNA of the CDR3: TGTGCCAGCAGCCTGGTGGGGGGGACGAGCTCCTATAATTCACCCCTCCACTTT. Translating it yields CASSLVGGTSSYNSPLHF. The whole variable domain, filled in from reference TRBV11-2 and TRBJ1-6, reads EAGVAQSPRYKIIEKRQSVAFWCNPISGHATLYWYQQILGQGPKLLIQFQNNGVVDDSQLPKDRFSAERLKGVDSTLKIQPAKLEDSAVYLCASSLVGGTSSYNSPLHFGNGTRLTVT.

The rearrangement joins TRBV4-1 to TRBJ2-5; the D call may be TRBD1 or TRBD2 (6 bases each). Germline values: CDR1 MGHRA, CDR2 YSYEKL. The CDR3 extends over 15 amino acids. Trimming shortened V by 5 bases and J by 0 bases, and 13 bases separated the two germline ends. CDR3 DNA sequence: TGCGCCAGCAGCAGAAGGAGGGGGTACCAAGAGACCCAGTACTTC. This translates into CASSRRRGYQETQYF.

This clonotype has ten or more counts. The CDR3 bases are TGCAGCGTTGCGGTACAGGTAGGCAACGAGCAGTACTTC. Protein: CSVAVQVGNEQYF. The rearrangement joins TRBV29-1 to TRBJ2-7; maybe TRBD1 (5 bases). The CDR3 totals 13 residues. Trimming left V 4 bases short and J 5 bases short, with 15 bases between. CDR1 SQVTM and CDR2 ANQGSEA come from the germline V gene.

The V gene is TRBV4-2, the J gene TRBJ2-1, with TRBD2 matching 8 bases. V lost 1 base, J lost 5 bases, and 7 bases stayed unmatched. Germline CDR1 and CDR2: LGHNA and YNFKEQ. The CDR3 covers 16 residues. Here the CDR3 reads CASSQAGAGVHNEQFF. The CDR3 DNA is TGTGCCAGCAGCCAAGCTGGAGCGGGAGTACACAATGAGCAGTTCTTC.

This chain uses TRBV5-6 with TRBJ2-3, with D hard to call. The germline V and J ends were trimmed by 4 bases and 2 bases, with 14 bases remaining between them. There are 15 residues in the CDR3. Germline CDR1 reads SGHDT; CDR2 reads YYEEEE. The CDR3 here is CASSRRWQVTDTQYF. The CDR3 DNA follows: TGTGCCAGCAGCCGCCGGTGGCAGGTCACAGATACGCAGTATTTT.

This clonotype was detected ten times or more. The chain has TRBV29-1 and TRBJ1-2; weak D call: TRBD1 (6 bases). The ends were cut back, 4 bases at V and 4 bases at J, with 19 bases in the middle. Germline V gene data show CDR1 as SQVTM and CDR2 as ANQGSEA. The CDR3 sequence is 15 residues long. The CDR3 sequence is CSVVGEGGFLYGYTF. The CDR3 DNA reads TGCAGCGTTGTGGGAGAAGGGGGGTTTCTCTATGGCTACACCTTC.

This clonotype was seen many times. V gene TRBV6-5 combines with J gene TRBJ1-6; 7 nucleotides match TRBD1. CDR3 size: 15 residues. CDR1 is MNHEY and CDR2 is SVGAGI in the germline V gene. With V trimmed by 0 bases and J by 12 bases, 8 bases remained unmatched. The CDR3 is CASSYSAEGALPLHF. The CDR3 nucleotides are TGTGCCAGCAGTTACTCGGCCGAGGGGGCGCTACCCCTCCACTTT.

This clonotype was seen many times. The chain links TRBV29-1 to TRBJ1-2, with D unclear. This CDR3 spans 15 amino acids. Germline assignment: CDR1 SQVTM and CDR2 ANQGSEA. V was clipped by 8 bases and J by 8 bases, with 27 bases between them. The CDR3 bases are TGCAGCATTTCGGTCGGGAGGCCAAAGGCGAACGGCTACACCTTC. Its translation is CSISVGRPKANGYTF. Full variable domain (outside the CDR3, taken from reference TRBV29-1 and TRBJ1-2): SAVISQKPSRDICQRGTSLTIQCQVDSQVTMMFWYRQQPGQSLTLIATANQGSEATYESGFVIDKFPISRPNLTFSTLTVSNMSPEDSSIYLCSISVGRPKANGYTFGSGTRLTVV.

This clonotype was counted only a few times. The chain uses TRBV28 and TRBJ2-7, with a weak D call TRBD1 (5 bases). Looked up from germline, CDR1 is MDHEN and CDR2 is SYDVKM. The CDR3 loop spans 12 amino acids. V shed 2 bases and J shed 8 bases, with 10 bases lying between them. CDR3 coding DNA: TGTGCCAGCAGTTTACGACAGTATAAGCAGTACTTC. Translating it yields CASSLRQYKQYF.

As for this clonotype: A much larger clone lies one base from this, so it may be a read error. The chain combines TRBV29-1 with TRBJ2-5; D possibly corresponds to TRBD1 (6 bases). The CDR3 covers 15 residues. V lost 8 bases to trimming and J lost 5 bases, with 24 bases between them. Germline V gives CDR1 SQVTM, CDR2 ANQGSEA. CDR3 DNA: TGCAGCTCTGGCTGCTATAAGGGGGTCGGGGAGACCCAGTACTTC. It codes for CSSGCYKGVGETQYF.